The sequence of this T cell receptor (beta chain) was determined in a study of technical replicates of blood from a few donors. Libraries were prepared by immunoSEQ multiplex PCR; TCRdb keeps only in-frame clonotypes and omits some of them. The sample holds tens of thousands of clones, about 91% seen once. The CDR3 spans 15 residues. CDR1 and CDR2 (germline): SGHTS, YDEGEE. Between the trimmed V and J ends, which lost 2 bases and 3 bases, there was a span of 12 bases. The J gene is TRBJ1-5, the V gene TRBV5-8, with D perhaps TRBD1 (5 bases). The sample was T cells isolated from PBMCs. This receptor was obtained from a human donor in good health. The CDR3 DNA is TGTGCCAGCAGCTTCGACAGATTACCCAATCAGCCCCAGCATTTT. Its protein is CASSFDRLPNQPQHF.